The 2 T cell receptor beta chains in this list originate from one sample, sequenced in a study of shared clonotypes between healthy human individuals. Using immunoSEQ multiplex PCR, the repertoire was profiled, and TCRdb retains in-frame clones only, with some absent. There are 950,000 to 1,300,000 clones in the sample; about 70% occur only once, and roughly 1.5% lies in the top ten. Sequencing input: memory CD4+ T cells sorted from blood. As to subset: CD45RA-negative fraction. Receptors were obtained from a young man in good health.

CDR3 DNA sequence: TGCGCCAGCAGTCCTTCCCCACCGGCCAAGAACACTGAAGCTTTCTTT. Translated, it gives CASSPSPPAKNTEAFF. J is TRBJ1-1 and V is TRBV10-2; D gene unclear. Germline V gene data show CDR1 as WSHSY and CDR2 as SAAADI. Trimming removed 5 bases at V and 1 base at J, with 17 bases between. The CDR3 contains 16 residues.

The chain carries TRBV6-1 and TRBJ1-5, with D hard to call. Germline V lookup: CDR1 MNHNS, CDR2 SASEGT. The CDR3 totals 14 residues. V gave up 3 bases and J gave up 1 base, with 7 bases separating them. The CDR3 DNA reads TGTGCCAGCAGTGAGGTGGCAAGCAATCAGCCCCAGCATTTT. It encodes CASSEVASNQPQHF.